These 28 T cell receptor beta chains were all obtained from the same sample, sequenced in a study of T-cell reconstitution after alpha-beta-depleted transplantation in children (dated by TCRdb to the mid-2010s). The library was prepared using PCR. Sequencing relied on an Illumina HiSeq 2500. To normalize quantification of the TCRbeta repertoire, the TCR libraries were built with molecular barcoding that relied on unique molecular identifiers. Through fastp at Q25 and MiXCR, TCRdb rebuilt clones from the public reads, retaining in-frame beta chains. Identical CDR3 protein sequences are pooled into one entry, listed with their most common genes and DNA. The sample table contains 200,000 to 300,000 distinct CDR3 sequences; only one count was recorded for about a quarter of them. Together, the top ten hold less than 3.5% of the sample. The treatment or condition label of this sample denotes: allogeneic hematopoietic cell transplantation with graft depleted of TCRalphabeta T cells and CD19 B cells.

The starting material was PBMCs, obtained before TCRalphabeta/CD19-depleted stem cell transplant. All receptors come from a girl aged 2 to 9 with Fanconi anemia, due to receive a stem cell transplant.

V gene TRBV28 combines with J gene TRBJ2-7; D is possibly TRBD2 (5 bases). This CDR3 contains 14 residues. V lost 2 bases, J lost 3 bases, and 11 bases lay in between. CDR1 is MDHEN, CDR2 SYDVKM, per germline. CDR3 amino acids: CASSLGRGYYEQYF. The CDR3 coding sequence is TGTGCCAGCAGTTTAGGCCGGGGTTACTACGAGCAGTACTTC.

This clonotype was seen repeatedly, ten times or more. The chain combines TRBV20-1 with TRBJ2-1, with TRBD2 as a possible D gene (5 bases). V was pared by 2 bases and J by 4 bases, with 12 bases between. The CDR3 is 14 residues long. Looked up from germline, CDR1 is DFQATT and CDR2 is SNEGSKA (reference sequence). The CDR3 here is CSARLARTYNEQFF. The CDR3 DNA follows: TGCAGTGCTAGATTAGCGAGGACGTACAATGAGCAGTTCTTC.

This clonotype has ten or more counts. The chain has TRBV20-1 and TRBJ2-1, with 11 nucleotides matching TRBD2. In germline, CDR1 is DFQATT, CDR2 SNEGSKA (reference sequence). This CDR3 is 15 amino acids long. V lost 5 bases to trimming and J lost 6 bases; unmatched junction nucleotides: 9. The CDR3 nucleotides are TGCAGTGCTGACCCCGGGACTAGCGGTTTCAATGAGCAGTTCTTC. Amino acid sequence: CSADPGTSGFNEQFF.

The gene calls are TRBV30 and TRBJ2-7, with unresolved D. CDR3 length: 13 residues. Trimming removed 4 bases from V and 5 bases from J, with 15 bases in between. Germline lookup yields CDR1 GTSNPN and CDR2 SVGIG (reference sequence). The CDR3 region has the DNA TGTGCCTGGACGGCCGACCCAAACCACGAGCAGTACTTC. It specifies CAWTADPNHEQYF.

This rearrangement joins TRBV20-1 to TRBJ1-5, with 8 positions matching TRBD1. There are 14 residues in the CDR3. Trimming removed 6 bases from V and 5 bases from J; junction bases left unmatched: 9. Germline V gene sequence: CDR1 DFQATT, CDR2 SNEGSKA (reference sequence). The CDR3 DNA sequence: TGCAGTGCCGGGACAGGTCTTACGTATCAGCCCCAGCATTTT. Translating gives CSAGTGLTYQPQHF.

This clonotype showed up many times. The J gene is TRBJ2-1, the V gene TRBV20-1; TRBD1 agrees at 9 bases. The CDR3 is 14 amino acids. Germline CDR1 DFQATT, CDR2 SNEGSKA (reference sequence). V was pared by 5 bases and J by 3 bases, with 5 bases of the junction left unmatched. The CDR3 DNA reads TGCAGTGCTCGACGGACAGGGGTCTACAATGAGCAGTTCTTC. Protein sequence: CSARRTGVYNEQFF.

The V gene is TRBV7-3, the J gene TRBJ2-1; 9 nucleotides match TRBD2. CDR1 is SGHTA and CDR2 is FQGTGA in the germline V gene. The J segment lost 9 bases and the V segment lost 2 bases, leaving 5 bases of the junction unmatched. This CDR3 has 14 amino acids. The CDR3 region is CASSLGGGAFEQFF. DNA of the CDR3: TGTGCCAGCAGCTTAGGCGGGGGGGCCTTTGAGCAGTTCTTC. The complete variable domain, with remaining parts taken from reference TRBV7-3 and TRBJ2-1, reads GAGVSQTPSNKVTEKGKYVELRCDPISGHTALYWYRQSLGQGPEFLIYFQGTGAADDSGLPNDRFFAVRPEGSVSTLKIQRTERGDSAVYLCASSLGGGAFEQFFGPGTRLTVL.

The chain employs TRBV20-1 and TRBJ2-7; 13 positions agree with TRBD2. Germline V gene data show CDR1 as DFQATT and CDR2 as SNEGSKA (reference sequence). The CDR3 totals 17 residues. V trimming: 3 bases; J trimming: 1 base; junction bases outside the gene matches: 9. Written as DNA, the CDR3 is TGCAGTGCTAGGGGGCACTTGGGACTAGCGGGATCCTACGAGCAGTACTTC. As protein: CSARGHLGLAGSYEQYF.

This clonotype has a handful of counts. The rearrangement uses TRBV7-3 and TRBJ2-1; 7 nucleotides align to TRBD1. The ends lost 3 bases at V and 7 bases at J; junction bases unmatched: 3. Germline CDR1 and CDR2: SGHTA and FQGTGA. The CDR3 is made up of 13 amino acids. CDR3 amino acids: CASSLGQRNEQFF. CDR3 DNA sequence: TGTGCCAGCAGCTTGGGACAGAGAAATGAGCAGTTCTTC.

This chain uses TRBV7-2 with TRBJ1-2; 10 bases agree with TRBD1. This CDR3 spans 15 amino acids. J lost 6 bases, V lost 0 bases, and 4 bases had no gene match. Germline values: CDR1 SGHTA, CDR2 FQGNSA. CDR3 region: CASSLATGGADGYTF. CDR3 bases: TGTGCCAGCAGCTTAGCGACAGGGGGCGCGGATGGCTACACCTTC. The whole variable domain, filled in from reference TRBV7-2 and TRBJ1-2, reads GAGVSQSPSNKVTEKGKDVELRCDPISGHTALYWYRQSLGQGLEFLIYFQGNSAPDKSGLPSDRFSAERTGGSVSTLTIQRTQQEDSAVYLCASSLATGGADGYTFGSGTRLTVV.

This clonotype was seen many times. The chain links TRBV20-1 to TRBJ2-2, with 8 bases aligning to TRBD1. The CDR3 runs to 14 residues. Per the germline V gene, CDR1 is DFQATT and CDR2 is SNEGSKA (reference sequence). Trimming cost V 6 bases and J 4 bases; bases outside gene matches: 7. CDR3 region: CSASTGEATGELFF. CDR3 bases: TGCAGTGCGTCGACAGGGGAAGCCACCGGGGAGCTGTTTTTT.

In its sample, this clonotype was seen a few times. The CDR3 bases are TGCAGTGTAACTAGCGGGAGGGCCGGAGTAAGGGAAGATACGCAGTATTTT. Its protein is CSVTSGRAGVREDTQYF. The rearrangement links TRBV20-1 to TRBJ2-3, with 13 nucleotides matching TRBD2. Trimming took 7 bases from V and 5 from J; bases not matched to a gene: 15. Germline V gene lookup returns CDR1 DFQATT and CDR2 SNEGSKA (reference sequence). The CDR3 spans 17 residues.

The chain combines TRBV7-2 with TRBJ2-1; perhaps TRBD2 as D (6 bases). V lost 3 bases to trimming and J lost 8 bases, with 17 bases between them. The CDR3 has 15 residues. Germline V gene lookup returns CDR1 SGHTA and CDR2 FQGNSA. CDR3 nucleotide sequence: TGTGCCAGCAGCTTTTCGGAGGGCGTGGGGGATGAGCAGTTCTTC. Translation gives CASSFSEGVGDEQFF. Together with reference TRBV7-2 and TRBJ2-1, the CDR3 gives the full variable domain: GAGVSQSPSNKVTEKGKDVELRCDPISGHTALYWYRQSLGQGLEFLIYFQGNSAPDKSGLPSDRFSAERTGGSVSTLTIQRTQQEDSAVYLCASSFSEGVGDEQFFGPGTRLTVL.

V usage is TRBV10-3 and J usage is TRBJ1-1, with D possibly being TRBD1 (5 bases). The ends were cut back, 4 bases at V and 1 base at J, with 19 bases in the middle. Germline-derived CDR1 and CDR2 are ENHRY and SYGVKD. This CDR3 spans 17 amino acids. CDR3 loop: CAISGDLVGEGNTEAFF. DNA for the CDR3: TGTGCCATCAGTGGCGATTTAGTAGGGGAAGGGAACACTGAAGCTTTCTTT.

This clonotype has a count of ten or more. The V call is TRBV11-2, the J call TRBJ2-5; possible D gene TRBD2, 6 bases. The germline V gene has CDR1 SGHAT and CDR2 FQNNGV. CDR3 length equals 16 residues. The V end was cut by 5 bases, the J end by 2 bases, with 18 bases between. In DNA form, the CDR3 reads TGTGCCAGCAGCCCTAGAACGGGACTGCCACAAGAGACCCAGTACTTC. Encoded protein: CASSPRTGLPQETQYF.

CDR3 region: CSAMMGSGEYNEQFF. The CDR3 coding sequence is TGCAGTGCTATGATGGGTAGCGGGGAGTACAATGAGCAGTTCTTC. This chain connects TRBV20-1 to TRBJ2-1, with TRBD2 identical over 8 bases. There are 15 residues in the CDR3. The J segment lost 4 bases and the V segment lost 4 bases, leaving 9 bases of the junction unmatched. The germline V gene encodes CDR1 DFQATT and CDR2 SNEGSKA (reference sequence).

CDR3 residues: CSVRDFTDTQYF. The CDR3 DNA sequence: TGCAGCGTCCGGGACTTCACAGATACGCAGTATTTT. V and J are TRBV29-1 and TRBJ2-3, with TRBD2 as a possible D gene (6 bases). This CDR3 is 12 amino acids long. CDR1 is SQVTM, CDR2 ANQGSEA, per germline. The ends were cut back, 6 bases at V and 2 bases at J, with 9 bases in the middle.

This clonotype was seen at least ten times. This sequence joins TRBV7-9 and TRBJ2-1; D remains ambiguous. Looked up from germline, CDR1 is SEHNR and CDR2 is FQNEAQ (reference sequence). V gave up 1 base and J gave up 8 bases, with 3 bases separating them. The CDR3 has 11 amino acids. The CDR3 sequence: CASSLVHEQFF. Here the CDR3 DNA reads TGTGCCAGCAGCTTAGTGCATGAGCAGTTCTTC.

The chain recombines TRBV20-1 with TRBJ2-4; 10 positions agree with TRBD1. The J segment lost 1 base and the V segment lost 6 bases, leaving 3 bases of the junction unmatched. There are 14 residues in the CDR3. Per the germline V gene, CDR1 is DFQATT and CDR2 is SNEGSKA (reference sequence). CDR3 protein: CSAQGQGAKNIQYF. CDR3 coding DNA: TGCAGTGCCCAGGGACAGGGGGCCAAAAACATTCAGTACTTC.

This clonotype has a handful of counts. The rearrangement joins TRBV28 to TRBJ2-7, with TRBD2 as a possible D gene (6 bases). V was pared by 6 bases and J by 1 base, with 19 bases between. Germline assignment: CDR1 MDHEN and CDR2 SYDVKM. CDR3 length: 16 residues. CDR3 sequence reads: CASREPGLARSYEQYF. DNA of the CDR3: TGTGCCAGCAGGGAACCTGGGCTAGCGCGGTCCTACGAGCAGTACTTC.

The genes are TRBV20-1 and TRBJ2-5; no firm D call. The CDR3 length is 11 residues. Per germline, CDR1 DFQATT and CDR2 SNEGSKA (reference sequence). The germline V and J ends were trimmed by 6 bases and 5 bases, with 10 bases remaining between them. The CDR3: CSAHYGETQYF. CDR3 DNA sequence: TGCAGTGCCCATTACGGGGAGACCCAGTACTTC.

V and J are TRBV11-3 and TRBJ2-1; maybe TRBD2 (7 bases). The CDR3 has 12 amino acids. Germline-derived CDR1 and CDR2 are SGHNT and YENEEA. V lost 2 bases and J 15 bases, leaving 14 bases between the germline ends. DNA for the CDR3: TGTGCCAGCAGCTTAAGGGGGGAGGGCCCGTTCTTC. The encoded protein is CASSLRGEGPFF.

In its sample, this clonotype was seen many times. The chain uses TRBV29-1 and TRBJ2-7; 10 nucleotides agree with TRBD2. CDR3 length: 13 amino acids. The J segment lost 6 bases and the V segment lost 4 bases, leaving 6 bases of the junction unmatched. CDR1 is SQVTM, CDR2 ANQGSEA, per germline. DNA for the CDR3: TGCAGCGTTGGAGAGCTAGCGGGAGTCGAGCAGTACTTC. It translates to CSVGELAGVEQYF.

This clonotype was detected only a few times. The chain carries TRBV29-1 and TRBJ2-1; TRBD2 matches 9 bases. Trimming took 6 bases from V and 0 from J; bases not matched to a gene: 9. Germline CDR1 is SQVTM and CDR2 is ANQGSEA. The CDR3 has 16 amino acids. The CDR3 coding sequence is TGCAGCGTCGGGACCCTTAGCGGGAGCTCCTACAATGAGCAGTTCTTC. This encodes CSVGTLSGSSYNEQFF.

This clonotype was recorded a few times. The chain employs TRBV7-3 and TRBJ2-5; TRBD1 or TRBD2 may be the D gene (5 bases each). The V and J ends lost 2 bases and 5 bases respectively, with 9 bases between them. Germline CDR1 reads SGHTA; CDR2 reads FQGTGA. This CDR3 has 13 residues. CDR3 residues: CASSLDGAETQYF. CDR3 DNA: TGTGCCAGCAGCTTAGACGGGGCGGAGACCCAGTACTTC.

Ten or more counts support this clonotype. The chain recombines TRBV20-1 with TRBJ2-1; TRBD1 might be the D (5 bases). The germline gives CDR1 DFQATT, CDR2 SNEGSKA (reference sequence). Trimming shortened V by 4 bases and J by 0 bases, and 16 bases separated the two germline ends. The CDR3 has 16 residues. The CDR3 bases are TGCAGTGCTACGATGGGGCTACCTAGCTCCTACAATGAGCAGTTCTTC. Its protein is CSATMGLPSSYNEQFF.

Only a few counts were recorded for this clonotype. V usage is TRBV4-1 and J usage is TRBJ2-5, with TRBD1 as a possible D gene (6 bases). CDR1 is MGHRA and CDR2 is YSYEKL in the germline V gene. Trimming shortened V by 3 bases and J by 5 bases, and 16 bases separated the two germline ends. This CDR3 is built from 15 residues. The CDR3 coding sequence is TGCGCCAGCAGCCATCGGGACAATAAGTTGGAGACCCAGTACTTC. It specifies CASSHRDNKLETQYF.

The chain links TRBV5-6 to TRBJ2-2; 10 nucleotides line up with TRBD2. This CDR3 has 16 amino acids. V was pared by 4 bases and J by 4 bases, with 7 bases of the junction left unmatched. CDR1 SGHDT and CDR2 YYEEEE come from the germline V gene. In nucleotides, the CDR3 is TGTGCCAGCAGCACACCTAGCGGGAGATCCACCGGGGAGCTGTTTTTT. It is translated as CASSTPSGRSTGELFF.